The 17 T cell receptor beta chains presented below share a single source sample, sequenced in a study of low-dose radiotherapy and immunotherapy resistance in tumors. Time point here: before trial treatment. Both TCRalpha and TCRbeta chains were reverse transcribed with V-gene-specific primers. Both a constant-region primer and a V-primer adapter served to amplify TCRs across roughly 20 PCR cycles. TCRdb called the reads again in MiXCR, with one record for every CDR3 protein. The data show around 80,000 distinct CDR3 sequences, with approximately 19% seen just once and 5.9% held by the top ten. The sequencing here drew on PBMCs, taken before treatment. The receptors were sampled from a male donor with prostate cancer.

In regard to this clonotype: Because the CDR3's place on the DNA is in doubt, the DNA is left out and the CDR3 is given as listed by TCRdb. V usage is TRBV30 and J usage is TRBJ1-4; the table's D gene call, TRBD1, was not cross checked with the DNA. Counting both end residues, the CDR3 totals 14 amino acids. CDR1 and CDR2 (germline): GTSNPN, SVGIG (reference sequence). The CDR3 protein is CAWKVTGAEKLFFF.

This clonotype came up many times. V and J are TRBV6-2 or TRBV6-3 and TRBJ1-1; 11 positions match TRBD1. Germline CDR1 is MNHEY and CDR2 is SVGEGT. This CDR3 has 16 amino acids. V lost 5 bases to trimming and J lost 6 bases; unmatched junction nucleotides: 11. The chain's CDR3 is CASSNLNPGQGAEAFF. The CDR3 region has the DNA TGTGCCAGCAGTAACTTAAATCCGGGACAGGGGGCTGAAGCTTTCTTT.

This clonotype was counted at least ten times. J is TRBJ2-3 and V is TRBV5-6, with D possibly TRBD2 on 8 matching bases. The length of the CDR3 is 16 residues. Germline V gene lookup returns CDR1 SGHDT and CDR2 YYEEEE. Trimming cost V 4 bases and J 6 bases, with 21 bases left between them. The CDR3 DNA follows: TGTGCCAGCAGCCAATTACTAGCGGCAGGGGGTGATACGCAGTATTTT. Residues: CASSQLLAAGGDTQYF.

This clonotype appeared many times. The rearrangement uses TRBV28 and TRBJ1-6, with D perhaps matching TRBD1 (6 bases). The V and J ends lost 7 bases and 1 base respectively, with 23 bases between them. The germline V gene encodes CDR1 MDHEN and CDR2 SYDVKM. The CDR3 sequence is 19 residues long. The CDR3 here is CASITPPGAGLSYNSPLHF. Here the CDR3 DNA reads TGTGCCAGCATTACCCCTCCAGGGGCAGGGCTGTCCTATAATTCACCCCTCCACTTT.

This clonotype has a count of ten or more. The J gene is TRBJ2-5, the V gene TRBV14, with 7 bases matching TRBD2. The CDR3 spans 15 residues. With V trimmed by 3 bases and J by 1 base, 5 bases remained unmatched. Germline-derived CDR1 and CDR2 are SGHDN and FVKESK. DNA for the CDR3: TGTGCCAGCAGCCAGCAGGGACTACTCCAAGAGACCCAGTACTTC. Protein sequence: CASSQQGLLQETQYF.

This clonotype was seen at least ten times. The rearrangement joins TRBV28 to TRBJ2-7, with 13 bases fitting TRBD2. After removal of 6 bases from V and 7 bases from J, the junction contained 9 bases not matched to a gene. Germline CDR1 is MDHEN and CDR2 is SYDVKM. The CDR3 length is 15 residues. The CDR3 spells CASSPPRLAGGEQYF. Written as DNA, the CDR3 is TGTGCCAGCAGCCCCCCCCGACTAGCGGGAGGTGAGCAGTACTTC.

This clonotype came up many times. The chain employs TRBV7-3 and TRBJ1-1; perhaps TRBD1 as D (5 bases). This CDR3 has 16 amino acids. Germline CDR1 reads SGHTA; CDR2 reads FQGTGA. Trimming cost V 5 bases and J 1 base, with 17 bases left between them. The CDR3 region has the DNA TGTGCCAGCAGCCCTGGGGGTGGGGCAGAGAACACTGAAGCTTTCTTT. Amino acid sequence: CASSPGGGAENTEAFF.

This clonotype came up many times. The chain is built from TRBV29-1 and TRBJ1-4; tentatively, D is TRBD1 (6 bases). CDR1 and CDR2 from the germline V gene are SQVTM and ANQGSEA. This CDR3 is built from 15 residues. The V end lost 4 bases, the J end lost 3 bases, and 15 bases lay between the germline ends. Here the CDR3 DNA reads TGCAGCGTTGGAGACAGGTCGGCGGCTAATGAAAAACTGTTTTTT. Its translation: CSVGDRSAANEKLFF.

In regard to this clonotype: A read error is likely here: a far larger clone is one base away. The chain recombines TRBV5-8 with TRBJ2-1; TRBD2 is a possible D gene (5 bases). In germline, CDR1 is SGHTS, CDR2 YDEGEE. The CDR3 runs to 14 residues. CDR3 loop: CASSSPEGPNEQLF. CDR3 in DNA: TGTGCCAGCAGCAGCCCAGAGGGTCCCAATGAGCAGCTCTTC.

This clonotype was seen many times. The chain carries TRBV7-9 and TRBJ1-3; tentatively, D is TRBD1 (5 bases). With 5 bases removed from V and 5 bases from J, the gap between germline ends came to 13 bases. In germline, CDR1 is SEHNR, CDR2 FQNEAQ (reference sequence). The CDR3 covers 14 residues. CDR3: CASSAGTVRNTIYF. Written as DNA, the CDR3 is TGTGCCAGCAGCGCCGGGACGGTGAGAAACACCATATATTTT.

In this sample, this clonotype turned up many times. This sequence joins TRBV6-2 or TRBV6-3 and TRBJ1-1; D gene unclear. Trimming removed 2 bases at V and 4 bases at J, with 17 bases between. CDR3 length: 16 amino acids. CDR1 and CDR2 from the germline V gene are MNHEY and SVGEGT. The CDR3: CASSYPPRDEGTEAFF. The CDR3 DNA follows: TGTGCCAGCAGTTACCCGCCCCGAGATGAGGGCACTGAAGCTTTCTTT.

Ten or more counts support this clonotype. The chain links TRBV20-1 to TRBJ1-1; TRBD1 might be the D (6 bases). This CDR3 region has 12 residues. The ends were cut back, 1 base at V and 11 bases at J, with 14 bases in the middle. Germline lookup yields CDR1 DFQATT and CDR2 SNEGSKA (reference sequence). DNA for the CDR3: TGCAGTGCTAGAGGGGGGGCTTTTGGGGCTTTCTTT. Amino acid sequence: CSARGGAFGAFF.

This clonotype has ten or more counts. The chain carries TRBV30 and TRBJ2-7; 8 bases map to TRBD2. The CDR3 spans 14 residues. After removal of 8 bases from V and 3 bases from J, the junction contained 12 bases not matched to a gene. Per the germline V gene, CDR1 is GTSNPN and CDR2 is SVGIG (reference sequence). CDR3 protein: CAHSRRGGLYEQYF. In DNA, the CDR3 is TGTGCCCACTCAAGACGGGGGGGACTCTACGAGCAGTACTTC.

This clonotype was seen at least ten times. CDR3 protein: CASSSRGYGGEQYF. DNA for the CDR3: TGTGCCAGCAGTTCCAGGGGCTATGGAGGCGAGCAGTACTTC. The chain carries TRBV12-3 or TRBV12-4 and TRBJ2-7; tentative D call: TRBD1 (6 bases). Between the trimmed V and J ends, which lost 4 bases and 6 bases, there was a span of 16 bases. CDR3 size: 14 residues.

This clonotype has at least ten counts. This chain links TRBV24-1 with TRBJ2-1, with D perhaps matching TRBD1 (6 bases). This CDR3 has 14 amino acids. Looked up from germline, CDR1 is KGHDR and CDR2 is SFDVKD. The V end lost 9 bases, the J end lost 6 bases, and 17 bases lay between the germline ends. The CDR3 is CATGGAGLLNEQFF. CDR3 sequence (DNA): TGTGCCACCGGGGGCGCAGGGTTACTCAATGAGCAGTTCTTC.

This clonotype was counted ten times or more. The chain combines TRBV14 with TRBJ2-3, with no clear D. The CDR3 contains 14 residues. Germline assignment: CDR1 SGHDN and CDR2 FVKESK. With 4 bases removed from V and 4 bases from J, the gap between germline ends came to 12 bases. Here the CDR3 DNA reads TGTGCCAGCAGCCCAATGGGGTCGGCAGATACGCAGTATTTT. It is translated as CASSPMGSADTQYF. The variable domain in full, completed from reference TRBV14 and TRBJ2-3, reads EAGVTQFPSHSVIEKGQTVTLRCDPISGHDNLYWYRRVMGKEIKFLLHFVKESKQDESGMPNNRFLAERTGGTYSTLKVQPAELEDSGVYFCASSPMGSADTQYFGPGTRLTVL.

This clonotype was recorded at least ten times. V usage is TRBV11-2 and J usage is TRBJ2-7; no clear D. Germline CDR1 is SGHAT and CDR2 is FQNNGV. V lost 4 bases, J lost 4 bases, and 14 bases lay in between. The CDR3 runs 14 residues. This chain's CDR3 is CASSSRLNWYEQYF. CDR3 DNA: TGTGCCAGCAGCTCCAGACTTAACTGGTACGAGCAGTACTTC.